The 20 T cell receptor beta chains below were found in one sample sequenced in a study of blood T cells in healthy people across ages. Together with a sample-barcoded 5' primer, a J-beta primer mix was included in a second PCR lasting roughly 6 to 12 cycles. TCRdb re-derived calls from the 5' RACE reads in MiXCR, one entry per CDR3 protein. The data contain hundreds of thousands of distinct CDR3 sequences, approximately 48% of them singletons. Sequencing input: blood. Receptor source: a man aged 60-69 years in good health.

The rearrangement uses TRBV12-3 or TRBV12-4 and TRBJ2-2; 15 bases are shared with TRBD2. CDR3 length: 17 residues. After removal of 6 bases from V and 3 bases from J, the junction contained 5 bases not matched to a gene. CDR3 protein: CASRGLAGGMDTGELFF. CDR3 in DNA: TGTGCCAGCAGGGGACTAGCGGGGGGAATGGACACCGGGGAGCTGTTTTTT.

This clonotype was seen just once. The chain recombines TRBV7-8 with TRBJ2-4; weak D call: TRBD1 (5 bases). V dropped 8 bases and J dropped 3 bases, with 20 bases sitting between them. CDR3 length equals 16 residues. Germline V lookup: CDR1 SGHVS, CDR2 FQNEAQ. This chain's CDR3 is CASGFTQGYGKNIQYF. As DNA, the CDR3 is TGTGCCAGCGGTTTCACCCAGGGTTATGGCAAAAACATTCAGTACTTC.

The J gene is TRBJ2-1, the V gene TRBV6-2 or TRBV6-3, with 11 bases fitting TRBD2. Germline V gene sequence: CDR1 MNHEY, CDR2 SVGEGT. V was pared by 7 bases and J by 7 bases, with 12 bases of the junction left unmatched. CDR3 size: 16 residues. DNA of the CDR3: TGTGCCAGCACCAACTATTTTAGCGGGGGGGATAATGAGCAGTTCTTC. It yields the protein CASTNYFSGGDNEQFF.

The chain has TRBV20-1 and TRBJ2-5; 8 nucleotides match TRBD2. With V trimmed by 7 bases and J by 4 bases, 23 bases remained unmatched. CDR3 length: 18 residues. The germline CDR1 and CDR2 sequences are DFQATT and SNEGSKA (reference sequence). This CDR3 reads CSVRSRSSGGGLGETQYF. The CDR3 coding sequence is TGCAGTGTTCGAAGTCGGTCCAGCGGGGGTGGGTTGGGAGAGACCCAGTACTTC.

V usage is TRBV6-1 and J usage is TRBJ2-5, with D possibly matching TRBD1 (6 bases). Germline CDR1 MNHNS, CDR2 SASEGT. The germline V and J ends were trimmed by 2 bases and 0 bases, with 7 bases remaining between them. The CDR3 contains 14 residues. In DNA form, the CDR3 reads TGTGCCAGCAGTGAACAGGGGTACCAAGAGACCCAGTACTTC. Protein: CASSEQGYQETQYF.

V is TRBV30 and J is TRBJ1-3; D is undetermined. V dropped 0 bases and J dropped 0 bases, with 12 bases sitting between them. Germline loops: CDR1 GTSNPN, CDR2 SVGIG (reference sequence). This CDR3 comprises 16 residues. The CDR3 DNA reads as TGTGCCTGGAGTGTAAAGTACAGCACCTCTGGAAACACCATATATTTT. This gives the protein CAWSVKYSTSGNTIYF.

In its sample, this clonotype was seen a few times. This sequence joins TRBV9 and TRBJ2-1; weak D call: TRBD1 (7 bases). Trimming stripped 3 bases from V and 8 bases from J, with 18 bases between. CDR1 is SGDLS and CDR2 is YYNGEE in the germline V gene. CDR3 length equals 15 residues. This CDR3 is CASSEGAAAGHEQFF. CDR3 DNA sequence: TGTGCCAGCAGCGAGGGGGCCGCTGCGGGGCATGAGCAGTTCTTC.

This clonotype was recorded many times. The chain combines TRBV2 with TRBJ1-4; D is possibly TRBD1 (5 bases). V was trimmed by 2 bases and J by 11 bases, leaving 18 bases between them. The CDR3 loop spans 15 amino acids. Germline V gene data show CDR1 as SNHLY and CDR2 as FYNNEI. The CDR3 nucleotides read TGTGCCAGCAGTGAATACCCCGGGTCAGGGCAGAAACTGTTTTTT. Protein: CASSEYPGSGQKLFF.

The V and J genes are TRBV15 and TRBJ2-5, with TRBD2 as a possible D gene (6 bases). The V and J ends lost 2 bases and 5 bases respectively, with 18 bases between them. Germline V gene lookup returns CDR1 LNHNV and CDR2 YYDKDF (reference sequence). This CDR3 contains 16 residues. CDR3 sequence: CATSRSRDWPSETQYF. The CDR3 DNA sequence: TGTGCCACCAGCAGAAGCCGGGACTGGCCCTCTGAGACCCAGTACTTC.

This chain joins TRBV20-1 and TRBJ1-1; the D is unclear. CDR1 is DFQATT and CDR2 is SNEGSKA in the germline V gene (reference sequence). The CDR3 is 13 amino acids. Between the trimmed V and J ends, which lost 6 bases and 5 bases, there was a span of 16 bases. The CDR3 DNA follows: TGCAGTGCCGTGCTGGCAGGAGGAACTGAAGCTTTCTTT. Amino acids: CSAVLAGGTEAFF.

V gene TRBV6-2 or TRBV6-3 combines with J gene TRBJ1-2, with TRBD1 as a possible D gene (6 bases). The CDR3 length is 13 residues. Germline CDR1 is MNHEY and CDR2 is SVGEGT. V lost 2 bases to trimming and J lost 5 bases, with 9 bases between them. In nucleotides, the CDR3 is TGTGCCAGCAGTTACCTCCAGGGGTATGGCTACACCTTC. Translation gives CASSYLQGYGYTF.

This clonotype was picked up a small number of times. The CDR3 is CASTPIYNEQFF. The CDR3 DNA reads as TGTGCCAGCACCCCCATTTACAATGAGCAGTTCTTC. The gene calls are TRBV6-1 and TRBJ2-1; D not resolved. This CDR3 has 12 amino acids. Germline CDR1 MNHNS, CDR2 SASEGT. Trimming stripped 7 bases from V and 4 bases from J, with 8 bases between.

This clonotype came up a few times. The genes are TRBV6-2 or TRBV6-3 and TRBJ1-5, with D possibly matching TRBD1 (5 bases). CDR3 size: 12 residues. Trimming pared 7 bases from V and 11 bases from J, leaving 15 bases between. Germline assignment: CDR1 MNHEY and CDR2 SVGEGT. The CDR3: CASNQGPTTQHF. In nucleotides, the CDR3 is TGTGCCAGCAACCAGGGCCCGACGACCCAGCATTTT.

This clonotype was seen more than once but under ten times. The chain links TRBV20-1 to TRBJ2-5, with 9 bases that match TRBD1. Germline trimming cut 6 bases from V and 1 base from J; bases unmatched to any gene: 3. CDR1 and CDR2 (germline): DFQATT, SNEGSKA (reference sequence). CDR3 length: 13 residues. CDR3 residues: CSARTGAQETQYF. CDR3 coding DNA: TGCAGTGCAAGGACAGGGGCCCAAGAGACCCAGTACTTC.

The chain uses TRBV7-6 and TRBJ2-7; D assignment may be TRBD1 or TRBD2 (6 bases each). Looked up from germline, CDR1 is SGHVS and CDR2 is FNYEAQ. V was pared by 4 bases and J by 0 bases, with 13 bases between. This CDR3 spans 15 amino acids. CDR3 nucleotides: TGTGCCAGCAGCTCCCGGGGGCCGAGCTCCTACGAGCAGTACTTC. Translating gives CASSSRGPSSYEQYF.

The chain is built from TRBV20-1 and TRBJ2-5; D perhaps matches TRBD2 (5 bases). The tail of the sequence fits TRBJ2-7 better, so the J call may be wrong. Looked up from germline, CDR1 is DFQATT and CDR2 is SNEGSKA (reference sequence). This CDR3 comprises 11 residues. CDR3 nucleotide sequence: TGCAGTGGAGCGGCAGTAAACGAGCAGTACTTC. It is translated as CSGAAVNEQYF.

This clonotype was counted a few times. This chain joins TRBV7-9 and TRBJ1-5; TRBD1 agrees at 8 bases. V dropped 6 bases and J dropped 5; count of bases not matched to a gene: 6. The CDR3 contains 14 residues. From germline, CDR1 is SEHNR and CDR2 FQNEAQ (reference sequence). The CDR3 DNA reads TGTGCCAGCAGTGAGACAGGGGTAGATCAGCCCCAGCATTTT. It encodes CASSETGVDQPQHF.

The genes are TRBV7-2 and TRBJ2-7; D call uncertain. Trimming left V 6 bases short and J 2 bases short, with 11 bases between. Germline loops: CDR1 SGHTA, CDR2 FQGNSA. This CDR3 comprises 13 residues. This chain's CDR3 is CASSSARAYEQYF. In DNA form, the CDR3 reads TGTGCCAGCAGTTCAGCCCGGGCCTACGAGCAGTACTTC.

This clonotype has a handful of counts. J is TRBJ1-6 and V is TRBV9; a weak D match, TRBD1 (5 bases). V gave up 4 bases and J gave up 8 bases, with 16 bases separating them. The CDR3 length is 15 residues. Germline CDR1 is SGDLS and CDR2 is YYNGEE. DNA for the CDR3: TGTGCCAGCAGCTCTCCCGAGGGGCGCGATTCACCCCTCCACTTT. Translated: CASSSPEGRDSPLHF.

This CDR3 reads CAIRPGLAGFNEQYF. CDR3 coding DNA: TGTGCCATCAGACCAGGACTAGCGGGGTTCAACGAGCAGTACTTC. The chain combines TRBV10-3 with TRBJ2-7; 12 positions agree with TRBD2. CDR1 ENHRY and CDR2 SYGVKD come from the germline V gene. This CDR3 is built from 15 residues. The V segment lost 6 bases and the J segment 5 bases; nucleotides outside the gene matches: 8.